This TCR beta chain was retrieved from a study of response to subunit inactivated influenza vaccine. TCRdb processed the RT-PCR reads anew with MiXCR; each CDR3 protein has one entry. The sample has about 480,000 distinct CDR3 sequences; roughly 9.7% are singletons. Trimming took 6 bases from V and 5 from J, leaving 19 bases between them. This CDR3 comprises 15 residues. The sequencing used PBMCs from blood, collected roughly 46 days after vaccination. The chain couples TRBV12-3 or TRBV12-4 to TRBJ2-5; D may be TRBD2 (6 bases). This clonotype originated in a middle-aged man who received an inactivated influenza vaccine. The chain's CDR3 is CASSPRDFEVETQYF. CDR3 coding DNA: TGTGCCAGCAGCCCTCGGGACTTTGAAGTGGAGACCCAGTACTTC.